Below, 20 T cell receptor beta chains from the same sample are listed, as sequenced in a study of cytomegalovirus exposure and HLA in healthy donors. 60 Vbeta and 13 Jbeta primers were used in PCR. This table comes from immunoSEQ multiplex PCR, and its TCRdb copy is limited to in-frame clones, with some not included. The sample holds a few hundred thousand clones, roughly 80% seen once. Sequenced sample: PBMCs. All receptors come from a girl aged 2 to 10 in good health and CMV-seronegative.

The J gene is TRBJ1-1, the V gene TRBV14, with D perhaps matching TRBD1 (6 bases). V was pared by 2 bases and J by 4 bases, with 14 bases between. Looked up from germline, CDR1 is SGHDN and CDR2 is FVKESK. The CDR3 is made up of 15 amino acids. The CDR3 DNA reads as TGTGCCAGCAGCCAACGGGTACAGGGTGGCACTGAAGCTTTCTTT. Residues: CASSQRVQGGTEAFF.

The CDR3 nucleotides are TGCGCCAGCAGTCATAGAAGACAGGTCCTCCTCTACGAGCAGTACTTC. Amino acids: CASSHRRQVLLYEQYF. The chain recombines TRBV23-1 with TRBJ2-7, with D maybe TRBD1 (6 bases). TRBV23-1 is labeled an ORF, and its function is uncertain. The CDR3 loop spans 16 amino acids. V lost 3 bases to trimming and J lost 3 bases, with 18 bases between them.

The rearrangement uses TRBV7-7 and TRBJ2-1; D gene ambiguous. From germline, CDR1 is SSHAT and CDR2 FNYEAQ (reference sequence). The CDR3 loop spans 17 amino acids. Trimming shortened V by 1 base and J by 0 bases, and 13 bases separated the two germline ends. Here the CDR3 DNA reads TGTGCCAGCAGCTTAGAAAGCGCAACAAGCTCCTACAATGAGCAGTTCTTC. Encoded protein: CASSLESATSSYNEQFF.

This clone was recorded only once. V gene TRBV7-6 combines with J gene TRBJ2-3; D unclear. V lost 3 bases to trimming and J lost 7 bases, with 14 bases between them. The CDR3 spans 14 residues. CDR1 is SGHVS and CDR2 is FNYEAQ in the germline V gene. The CDR3 loop reads CASSFGGRSNTQYF. CDR3 coding DNA: TGTGCCAGCAGCTTCGGCGGTCGATCAAATACGCAGTATTTT.

This clone was seen more than once but under ten times. This rearrangement joins TRBV5-1 to TRBJ1-1, with D uncertain. Per the germline V gene, CDR1 is SGHRS and CDR2 is YFSETQ. The CDR3 has 14 residues. V lost 0 bases to trimming and J lost 4 bases, with 10 bases between them. CDR3 protein: CASSLEGEGTEAFF. CDR3 bases: TGCGCCAGCAGCTTGGAAGGCGAGGGCACTGAAGCTTTCTTT. The entire variable domain, with the rest obtained from reference TRBV5-1 and TRBJ1-1, is as follows: KAGVTQTPRYLIKTRGQQVTLSCSPISGHRSVSWYQQTPGQGLQFLFEYFSETQRNKGNFPGRFSGRQFSNSRSEMNVSTLELGDSALYLCASSLEGEGTEAFFGQGTRLTVV.

The chain employs TRBV10-3 and TRBJ2-5; tentative D call: TRBD1 (5 bases). From germline, CDR1 is ENHRY and CDR2 SYGVKD. The CDR3 totals 14 residues. With 0 bases removed from V and 5 bases from J, the gap between germline ends came to 10 bases. The CDR3 DNA sequence: TGTGCCATCAGTGAGTCTCAGGGTTTGGAGACCCAGTACTTC. Its protein product is CAISESQGLETQYF.

The J gene is TRBJ1-2, the V gene TRBV6-5, with TRBD1 matching 10 bases. This CDR3 comprises 15 residues. The trim removed 0 bases at V and 8 bases at J, leaving 6 bases unmatched. Germline loops: CDR1 MNHEY, CDR2 SVGAGI. In DNA form, the CDR3 reads TGTGCCAGCAGTTACTCGACAGGGGGCCATTGGGGCTACACCTTC. Translated: CASSYSTGGHWGYTF.

The chain uses TRBV28 and TRBJ2-7, with D perhaps TRBD2 (5 bases). The length of the CDR3 is 14 residues. Germline loops: CDR1 MDHEN, CDR2 SYDVKM. Trimming removed 3 bases from V and 0 bases from J, with 9 bases in between. The CDR3 loop is CASSFVRGSYEQYF. CDR3 sequence (DNA): TGTGCCAGCAGTTTTGTCCGGGGCTCCTACGAGCAGTACTTC.

This chain links TRBV7-9 with TRBJ1-6; D uncertain. CDR3 length: 14 amino acids. Trimming removed 3 bases at V and 7 bases at J, with 10 bases between. Germline lookup yields CDR1 SEHNR and CDR2 FQNEAQ (reference sequence). CDR3 protein: CASSFEASNSPLHF. The CDR3 DNA reads as TGTGCCAGCAGCTTTGAGGCCAGCAATTCACCCCTCCACTTT.

V is TRBV9 and J is TRBJ2-5; D might be TRBD2 (7 bases). This CDR3 is built from 16 residues. CDR1 is SGDLS, CDR2 YYNGEE, per germline. V dropped 4 bases and J dropped 2 bases, with 18 bases sitting between them. In DNA, the CDR3 is TGTGCCAGCAGCCCTGGTAGGGGGGGTATACAAGAGACCCAGTACTTC. This encodes CASSPGRGGIQETQYF.

The chain is built from TRBV9 and TRBJ2-7; D ambiguous. V shed 0 bases and J shed 1 base, with 5 bases lying between them. Germline-derived CDR1 and CDR2 are SGDLS and YYNGEE. The CDR3 length is 13 residues. The CDR3 region has the DNA TGTGCCAGCAGCGTAGACCAGTCCTACGAGCAGTACTTC. Protein: CASSVDQSYEQYF. Full variable domain (rest looked up from reference TRBV9 and TRBJ2-7): DSGVTQTPKHLITATGQRVTLRCSPRSGDLSVYWYQQSLDQGLQFLIQYYNGEERAKGNILERFSAQQFPDLHSELNLSSLELGDSALYFCASSVDQSYEQYFGPGTRLTVT.

The V and J genes are TRBV11-2 and TRBJ1-6; D might be TRBD1 (6 bases). Germline V gene sequence: CDR1 SGHAT, CDR2 FQNNGV. Trimming stripped 0 bases from V and 14 bases from J, with 17 bases between. The CDR3 totals 15 residues. CDR3 amino acids: CASSLEYTPTGTLHF. The CDR3 DNA follows: TGTGCCAGCAGCTTAGAATATACCCCAACAGGGACCCTCCACTTT.

The chain employs TRBV18 and TRBJ1-5; the match to TRBD1 covers 10 bases. Germline CDR1 reads KGHSH; CDR2 reads LQKENI. J lost 7 bases, V lost 0 bases, and 15 bases had no gene match. The CDR3 totals 19 residues. CDR3: CASSPPSGTGEPGRQPQHF. Here the CDR3 DNA reads TGTGCCAGCTCACCACCGAGTGGGACAGGGGAGCCTGGTCGACAGCCCCAGCATTTT.

This chain uses TRBV6-1 with TRBJ1-1; 8 nucleotides align to TRBD1. CDR3 length equals 15 residues. Germline V gives CDR1 MNHNS, CDR2 SASEGT. The junction had 6 bases not matched to a gene; V was cut back by 5 bases and J by 1 base. The CDR3 protein is CASSRRQGWNTEAFF. The CDR3 DNA reads TGTGCCAGCAGTCGCCGACAGGGGTGGAACACTGAAGCTTTCTTT.

The rearrangement uses TRBV15 and TRBJ2-3; D perhaps matches TRBD2 (7 bases). Germline CDR1 reads LNHNV; CDR2 reads YYDKDF (reference sequence). V was trimmed by 0 bases and J by 6 bases, leaving 19 bases between them. This CDR3 region has 17 residues. CDR3 DNA: TGTGCCACCAGCAGAGATGAATTAGGGGGGGGGCGCGATACGCAGTATTTT. Encoded protein: CATSRDELGGGRDTQYF.

This clone was recorded only once. CDR3 coding DNA: TGTGCCAGCAGCGTAGTTCCAGGGGGCTACGAGCAGTACTTC. It encodes CASSVVPGGYEQYF. The genes are TRBV9 and TRBJ2-7, with 7 bases identical to TRBD1. The V segment lost 0 bases and the J segment 3 bases; nucleotides outside the gene matches: 3. Germline CDR1 reads SGDLS; CDR2 reads YYNGEE. CDR3 size: 14 residues.

This chain connects TRBV4-1 to TRBJ2-7; perhaps TRBD1 as D (5 bases). Germline V gene lookup returns CDR1 MGHRA and CDR2 YSYEKL. The V and J ends lost 4 bases and 3 bases respectively, with 16 bases between them. The CDR3 contains 15 residues. CDR3 bases: TGCGCCAGCAGCCTTAAGGGGTTTGAGGTCTACGAGCAGTACTTC. As protein: CASSLKGFEVYEQYF.

V and J are TRBV11-3 and TRBJ1-4; D remains ambiguous. Trimming cost V 5 bases and J 4 bases, with 20 bases left between them. This CDR3 is built from 17 residues. The V gene's germline CDR1 is SGHNT and CDR2 YENEEA. In nucleotides, the CDR3 is TGTGCCAGCAGCGAGCCCTTACCGCTCCCCCTTAATGAAAAACTGTTTTTT. Its translation: CASSEPLPLPLNEKLFF.

V usage is TRBV13 and J usage is TRBJ2-5; D may be TRBD1 (6 bases). The CDR3 extends over 16 amino acids. The V and J ends lost 5 bases and 3 bases respectively, with 19 bases between them. Per germline, CDR1 PRHDT and CDR2 FYEKMQ (reference sequence). Written as DNA, the CDR3 is TGTGCCAGCAGCCCAAGGGGGACACTAGGGGAAGAGACCCAGTACTTC. Protein product: CASSPRGTLGEETQYF. Full variable domain (remainder filled in from reference TRBV13 and TRBJ2-5): AAGVIQSPRHLIKEKRETATLKCYPIPRHDTVYWYQQGPGQDPQFLISFYEKMQSDKGSIPDRFSAQQFSDYHSELNMSSLELGDSALYFCASSPRGTLGEETQYFGPGTRLLVL.

This clone appeared a single time. This sequence joins TRBV7-9 and TRBJ1-1, with a possible D match to TRBD1 (6 bases). The CDR3 runs to 13 residues. V was pared by 1 base and J by 3 bases, with 6 bases between. Germline V gene lookup returns CDR1 SEHNR and CDR2 FQNEAQ (reference sequence). In DNA form, the CDR3 reads TGTGCCAGCAGCTTAGACAGGGACACTGAAGCTTTCTTT. It translates to CASSLDRDTEAFF.